This T cell receptor beta chain was captured in a study of Graves' ophthalmopathy and Graves' hyperthyroidism. The overall study: The blood sample was drawn at first diagnosis and before any treatment. Whole-study results and caveats: Most thyroid-expanded clonotypes exceeding 0.001 frequency were also found in blood. As the model predicted ophthalmopathy progression, it achieved a sensitivity of around 71% and a specificity of around 76%.

Regarding this clonotype: The antigen is undetermined.

From RNA, the CDR3 regions of TCR beta chains were amplified and sequenced. Investigators did first-round RT-PCR with HTBI primers, then second-round multiplex PCR. TCRdb recomputed calls from the multiplex PCR reads with MiXCR, one row per CDR3 protein. Of around 340,000 distinct CDR3 sequences listed, 15% to 20% are singletons. V was cut by 0 bases and J by 0 bases, with 7 bases left in between. The CDR3 covers 14 residues. Germline V gene lookup returns CDR1 SGHRS and CDR2 YFSETQ. V and J are TRBV5-1 and TRBJ2-7, with D unclear. The source of this sequence is an adult man with Graves' ophthalmopathy. Sequencing was done on a sample of peripheral blood. The CDR3 sequence is CASSLEKFSYEQYF. The CDR3 DNA reads TGCGCCAGCAGCTTGGAGAAGTTCTCCTACGAGCAGTACTTC.